The present entry profiles one T cell receptor beta chain with its context. Its antigen is as yet unknown. The CDR3 contains 15 residues. CDR1 and CDR2 (germline): SGHVS, FNYEAQ. The ends were cut back, 0 bases at V and 4 bases at J, with 9 bases in the middle. The study ran its PCR with 60 Vbeta and 13 Jbeta primers. Methods used by the authors: Roughly 12 million shared chains were among 80 million or so unique TCR beta chains counted in a later analysis. Clones were sequenced by immunoSEQ multiplex PCR, and TCRdb holds only the in-frame ones, with some missing. The DNA was the basis for D and trimming; V, J and clone size are from that table. The sample holds more than 130,000 clones, over 70% seen once. This entry comes from a study of cytomegalovirus exposure and HLA in healthy donors. Findings and caveats of the study: The authors excluded some V segments, including TRBV6-2 and TRBV6-3, as indistinguishable.

Each of the donors was a healthy bone marrow donor. Though probably carrying unrecorded immune exposures, donors were nominally healthy at sampling. Material for sequencing was PBMCs. The source of this sequence is a man aged 40-49 years in good health and CMV-seropositive. The V gene is TRBV7-6, the J gene TRBJ2-2; D perhaps matches TRBD2 (6 bases). The CDR3 region is CASSLATSPTGELFF. The CDR3 nucleotides read TGTGCCAGCAGCTTAGCGACTAGTCCCACCGGGGAGCTGTTTTTT.